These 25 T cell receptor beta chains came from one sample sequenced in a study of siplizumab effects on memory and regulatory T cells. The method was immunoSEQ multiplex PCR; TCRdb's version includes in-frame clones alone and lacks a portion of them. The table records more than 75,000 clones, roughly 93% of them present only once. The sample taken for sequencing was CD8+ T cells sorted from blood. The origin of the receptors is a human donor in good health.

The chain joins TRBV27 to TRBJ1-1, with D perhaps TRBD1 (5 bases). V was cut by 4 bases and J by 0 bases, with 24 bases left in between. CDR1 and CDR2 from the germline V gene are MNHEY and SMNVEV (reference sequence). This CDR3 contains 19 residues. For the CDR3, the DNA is TGTGCCAGCAGTTGGTCCGGGGCACTTAGCGCTCCTATGAACACTGAAGCTTTCTTT. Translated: CASSWSGALSAPMNTEAFF.

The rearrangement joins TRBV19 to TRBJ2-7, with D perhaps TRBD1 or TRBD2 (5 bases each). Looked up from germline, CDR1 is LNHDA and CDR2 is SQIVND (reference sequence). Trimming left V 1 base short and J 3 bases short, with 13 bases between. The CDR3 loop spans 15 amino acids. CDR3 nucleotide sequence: TGTGCCAGTAGTATAGCTACGGGACGGAACTACGAGCAGTACTTC. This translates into CASSIATGRNYEQYF.

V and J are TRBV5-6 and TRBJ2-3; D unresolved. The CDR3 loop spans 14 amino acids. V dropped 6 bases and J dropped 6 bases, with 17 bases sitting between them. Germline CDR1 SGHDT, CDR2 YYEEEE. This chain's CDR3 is CASTWTSETDTQYF. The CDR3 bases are TGTGCCAGCACCTGGACGTCGGAAACGGATACGCAGTATTTT.

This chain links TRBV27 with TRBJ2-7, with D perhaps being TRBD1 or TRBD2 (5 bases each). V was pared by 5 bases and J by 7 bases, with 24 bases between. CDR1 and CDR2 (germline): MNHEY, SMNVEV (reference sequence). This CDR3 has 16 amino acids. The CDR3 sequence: CASSLGTGTLHVEQYF. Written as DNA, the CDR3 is TGTGCCAGCAGTCTGGGGACCGGGACCCTCCATGTGGAGCAGTACTTC.

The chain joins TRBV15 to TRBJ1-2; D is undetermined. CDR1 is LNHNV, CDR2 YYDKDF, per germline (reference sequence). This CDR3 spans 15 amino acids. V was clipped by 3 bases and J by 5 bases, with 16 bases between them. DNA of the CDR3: TGTGCCACCAGCAGCACTTTCCGGGATCCATATGGCTACACCTTC. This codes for CATSSTFRDPYGYTF.

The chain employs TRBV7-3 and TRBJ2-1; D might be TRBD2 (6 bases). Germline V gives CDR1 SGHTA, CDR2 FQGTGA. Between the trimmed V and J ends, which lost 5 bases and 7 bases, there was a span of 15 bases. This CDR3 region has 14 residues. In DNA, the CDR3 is TGTGCCAGCAGCCCCGGAGGGGCCAATAATGAGCAGTTCTTC. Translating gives CASSPGGANNEQFF.

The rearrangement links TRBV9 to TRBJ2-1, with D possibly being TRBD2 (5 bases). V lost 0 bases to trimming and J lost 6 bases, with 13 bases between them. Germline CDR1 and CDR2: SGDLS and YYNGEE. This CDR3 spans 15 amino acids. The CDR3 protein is CASSVEASSLNEQFF. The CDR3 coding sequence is TGTGCCAGCAGCGTAGAGGCTAGCTCCCTCAATGAGCAGTTCTTC.

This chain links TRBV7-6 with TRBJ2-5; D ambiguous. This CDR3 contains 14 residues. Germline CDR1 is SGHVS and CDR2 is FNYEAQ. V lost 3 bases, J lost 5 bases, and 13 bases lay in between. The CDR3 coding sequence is TGTGCCAGCAGCTTCCCCGATGAGGCGGAGACCCAGTACTTC. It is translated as CASSFPDEAETQYF.

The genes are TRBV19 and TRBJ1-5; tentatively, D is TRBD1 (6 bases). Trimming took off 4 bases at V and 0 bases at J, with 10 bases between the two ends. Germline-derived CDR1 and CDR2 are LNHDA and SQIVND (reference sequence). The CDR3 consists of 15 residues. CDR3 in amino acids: CASSRTAYSNQPQHF. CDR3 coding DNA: TGTGCCAGTAGTAGGACAGCTTATAGCAATCAGCCCCAGCATTTT.

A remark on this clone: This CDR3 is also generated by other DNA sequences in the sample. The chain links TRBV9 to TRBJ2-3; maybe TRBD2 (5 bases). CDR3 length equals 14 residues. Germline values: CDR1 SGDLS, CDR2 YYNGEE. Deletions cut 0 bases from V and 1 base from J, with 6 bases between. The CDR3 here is CASSVEGGTDTQYF. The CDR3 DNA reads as TGTGCCAGCAGCGTAGAGGGAGGCACAGATACGCAGTATTTT.

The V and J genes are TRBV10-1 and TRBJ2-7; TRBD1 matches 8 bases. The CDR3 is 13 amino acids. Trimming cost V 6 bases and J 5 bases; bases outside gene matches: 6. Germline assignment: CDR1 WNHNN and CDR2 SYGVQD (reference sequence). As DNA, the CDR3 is TGCGCCAGCAGGGACCCGACAGGGGACGAGCAGTACTTC. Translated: CASRDPTGDEQYF.

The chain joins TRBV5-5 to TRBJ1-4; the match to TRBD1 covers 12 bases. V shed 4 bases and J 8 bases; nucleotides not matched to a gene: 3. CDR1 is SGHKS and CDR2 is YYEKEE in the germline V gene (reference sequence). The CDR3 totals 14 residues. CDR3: CASSRDRGLEKLFF. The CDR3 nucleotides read TGTGCCAGCAGCCGGGACAGGGGGCTCGAAAAACTGTTTTTT. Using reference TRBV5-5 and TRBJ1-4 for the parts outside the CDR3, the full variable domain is DAGVTQSPTHLIKTRGQQVTLRCSPISGHKSVSWYQQVLGQGPQFIFQYYEKEERGRGNFPDRFSARQFPNYSSELNVNALLLGDSALYLCASSRDRGLEKLFFGSGTQLSVL.

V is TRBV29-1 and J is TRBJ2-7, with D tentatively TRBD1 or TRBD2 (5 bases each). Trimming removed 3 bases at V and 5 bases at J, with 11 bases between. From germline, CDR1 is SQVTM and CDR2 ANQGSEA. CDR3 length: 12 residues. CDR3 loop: CSVEGDLNEQYF. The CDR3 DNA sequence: TGCAGCGTTGAGGGGGACCTAAACGAGCAGTACTTC.

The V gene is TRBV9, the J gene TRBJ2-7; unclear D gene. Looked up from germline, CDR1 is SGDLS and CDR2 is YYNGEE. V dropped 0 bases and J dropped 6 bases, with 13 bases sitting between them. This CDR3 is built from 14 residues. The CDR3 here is CASSVAPMGGEQYF. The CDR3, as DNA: TGTGCCAGCAGCGTAGCCCCCATGGGCGGCGAGCAGTACTTC.

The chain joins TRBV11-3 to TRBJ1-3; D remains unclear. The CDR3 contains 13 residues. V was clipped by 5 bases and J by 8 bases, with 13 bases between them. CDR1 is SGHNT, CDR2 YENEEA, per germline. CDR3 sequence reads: CASSPTWGDTIYF. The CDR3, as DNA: TGTGCCAGCAGCCCGACGTGGGGTGACACCATATATTTT.

The CDR3 is CASSLGTGVQPQHF. CDR3 nucleotide sequence: TGTGCCAGCAGTCTCGGGACAGGGGTTCAGCCCCAGCATTTT. The chain carries TRBV2 and TRBJ1-5; 10 positions agree with TRBD1. CDR3 length: 14 amino acids. The V gene's germline CDR1 is SNHLY and CDR2 FYNNEI. The J segment lost 6 bases and the V segment lost 5 bases, leaving 4 bases of the junction unmatched. Variable domain in full (rest from reference TRBV2 and TRBJ1-5): EPEVTQTPSHQVTQMGQEVILRCVPISNHLYFYWYRQILGQKVEFLVSFYNNEISEKSEIFDDQFSVERPDGSNFTLKIRSTKLEDSAMYFCASSLGTGVQPQHFGDGTRLSIL.

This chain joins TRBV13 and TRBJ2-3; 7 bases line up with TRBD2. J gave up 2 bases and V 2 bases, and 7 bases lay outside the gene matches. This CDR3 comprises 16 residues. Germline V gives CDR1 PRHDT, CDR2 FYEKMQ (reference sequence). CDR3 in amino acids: CASSLPSGVVTDTQYF. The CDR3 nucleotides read TGTGCCAGCAGCTTACCCAGCGGGGTGGTCACAGATACGCAGTATTTT. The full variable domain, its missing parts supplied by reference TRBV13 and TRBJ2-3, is AAGVIQSPRHLIKEKRETATLKCYPIPRHDTVYWYQQGPGQDPQFLISFYEKMQSDKGSIPDRFSAQQFSDYHSELNMSSLELGDSALYFCASSLPSGVVTDTQYFGPGTRLTVL.

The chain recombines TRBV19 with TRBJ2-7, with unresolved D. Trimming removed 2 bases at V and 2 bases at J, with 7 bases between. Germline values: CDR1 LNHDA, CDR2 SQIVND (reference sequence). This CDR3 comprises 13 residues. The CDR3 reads CASSIFRTYEQYF. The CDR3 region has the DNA TGTGCCAGTAGTATATTCCGGACCTACGAGCAGTACTTC.

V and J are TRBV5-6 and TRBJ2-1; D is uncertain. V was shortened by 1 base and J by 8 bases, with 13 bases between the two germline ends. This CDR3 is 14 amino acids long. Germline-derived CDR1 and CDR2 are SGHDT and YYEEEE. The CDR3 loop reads CASSLSPGSYEQFF. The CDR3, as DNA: TGTGCCAGCAGCTTGTCCCCCGGGTCCTATGAGCAGTTCTTC.

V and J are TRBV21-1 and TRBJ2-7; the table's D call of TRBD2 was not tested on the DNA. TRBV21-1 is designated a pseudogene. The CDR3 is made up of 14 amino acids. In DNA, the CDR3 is TGTGCCAGCAGCAAAGGTCGACTTTCCTACGAGCAGTACTTC. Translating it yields CASSKGRLSYEQYF.

The CDR3 is CASSYERGSTQYF. The CDR3 DNA reads as TGTGCCAGCAGTTACGAAAGGGGGTCGACCCAGTACTTC. The chain employs TRBV6-5 and TRBJ2-5; possible D gene TRBD1, 6 bases. The CDR3 runs 13 residues. Germline V lookup: CDR1 MNHEY, CDR2 SVGAGI. The V and J ends lost 2 bases and 7 bases respectively, with 11 bases between them.

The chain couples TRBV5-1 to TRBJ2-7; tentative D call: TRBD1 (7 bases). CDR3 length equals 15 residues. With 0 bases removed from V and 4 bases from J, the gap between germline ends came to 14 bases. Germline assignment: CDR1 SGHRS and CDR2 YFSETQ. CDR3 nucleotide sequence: TGCGCCAGCAGCTTGGCCGCAGGGGGACTTTACGAGCAGTACTTC. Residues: CASSLAAGGLYEQYF. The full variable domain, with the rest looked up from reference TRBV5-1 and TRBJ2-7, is KAGVTQTPRYLIKTRGQQVTLSCSPISGHRSVSWYQQTPGQGLQFLFEYFSETQRNKGNFPGRFSGRQFSNSRSEMNVSTLELGDSALYLCASSLAAGGLYEQYFGPGTRLTVT.

The CDR3 region has the DNA TGTGCCAGCAGCTTGGGCAGAACAGGGGGAGGTAGTAATTCACCCCTCCACTTT. This sequence encodes CASSLGRTGGGSNSPLHF. The chain has TRBV5-8 and TRBJ1-6, with 8 bases matching TRBD1. The CDR3 runs 18 residues. Trimming at V came to 0 bases and at J to 6 bases, leaving 11 bases not matched to a gene. Germline V gene sequence: CDR1 SGHTS, CDR2 YDEGEE.

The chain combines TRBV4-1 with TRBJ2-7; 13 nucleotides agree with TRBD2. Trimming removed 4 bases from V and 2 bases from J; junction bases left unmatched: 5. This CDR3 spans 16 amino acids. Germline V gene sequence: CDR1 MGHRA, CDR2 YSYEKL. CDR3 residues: CASSPQGLAGAYEQYF. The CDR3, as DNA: TGCGCCAGCAGCCCACAAGGACTAGCGGGGGCCTACGAGCAGTACTTC.

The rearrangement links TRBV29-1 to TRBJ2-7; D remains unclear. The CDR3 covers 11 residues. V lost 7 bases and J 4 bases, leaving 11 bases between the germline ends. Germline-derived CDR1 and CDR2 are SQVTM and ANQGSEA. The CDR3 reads CSAREPYEQYF. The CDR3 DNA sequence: TGCAGCGCCCGAGAGCCTTACGAGCAGTACTTC.